Shown below are 3 T cell receptor beta chains from a single sample sequenced in a study of a mutant IDH1 vaccine in newly diagnosed glioma. Their antigens remain unidentified. The repertoire was sequenced with immunoSEQ multiplex PCR; TCRdb's copy has only in-frame clones and lacks some. In the table there are over 95,000 clones, roughly 90% of which are singletons. The time point was: week 11, during vaccination. Every vaccination contained 300 ug of the mutant IDH1 20-mer peptide and was paired with topical imiquimod. Specimen: PBMCs, collected from a glioma patient whose treatment included an IDH1 peptide vaccine. These receptors were collected from a woman aged 50 to 60 with glioma.

V gene TRBV27 combines with J gene TRBJ2-7, with TRBD2 identical over 7 bases. The CDR3 has 14 amino acids. The trim removed 1 base at V and 5 bases at J, leaving 5 bases unmatched. Germline CDR1 and CDR2: MNHEY and SMNVEV (reference sequence). As DNA, the CDR3 is TGTGCCAGCAGTTTATTACGGGGAGGGAACGAGCAGTACTTC. Encoded protein: CASSLLRGGNEQYF.

A few counts support this clone. The J gene is TRBJ2-2, the V gene TRBV19; TRBD2 aligns across 14 bases. This CDR3 contains 18 residues. Germline V gene sequence: CDR1 LNHDA, CDR2 SQIVND (reference sequence). V shed 7 bases and J 6 bases; nucleotides not matched to a gene: 13. The CDR3: CASTTSGLAGVIPGELFF. In DNA form, the CDR3 reads TGTGCCAGTACGACATCGGGACTAGCGGGGGTAATACCCGGGGAGCTGTTTTTT.

This chain joins TRBV19 and TRBJ2-6, with D perhaps given as TRBD1 or TRBD2 (5 bases each). From germline, CDR1 is LNHDA and CDR2 SQIVND (reference sequence). V dropped 5 bases and J dropped 0 bases, with 11 bases sitting between them. The CDR3 covers 16 residues. The CDR3 loop is CASSAGTHSGANVLTF. The CDR3 nucleotides read TGTGCCAGTAGTGCCGGGACCCACTCTGGGGCCAACGTCCTGACTTTC.